What follows are 24 T cell receptor beta chains derived from one specimen sequenced in a study of Ad26.COV2.S vaccination and SARS-CoV-2 variants. Treatment defined: approximately 18 received Ad26.COV2.S at low or high dose, single or two shots; 5 received placebo; per-sample allocation not given. On day 63 after the first injection, vaccine and placebo recipients gave samples. Assay used: immunoSEQ multiplex PCR; TCRdb lists only in-frame clones, some missing. The sample lists fewer than 500,000 clones; roughly 89% were seen once. The sample consisted of peripheral blood, taken in a trial of Ad26.COV2.S vaccine versus placebo. These receptors were taken from a person aged 18-60 years who received the Ad26.COV2.S COVID-19 vaccine or a placebo.

CDR3 sequence (DNA): TGTGCCAGCAGCCTGGGACAGGGTGGGAGGTCACCCCTCCACTTT. Amino acids: CASSLGQGGRSPLHF. The chain has TRBV3-1 (or the pseudogene TRBV3-2) and TRBJ1-6, with 9 positions matching TRBD1. Germline CDR1 and CDR2: LGHDT and YNNKEL (reference sequence). Trimming cost V 4 bases and J 10 bases; bases outside gene matches: 8. The CDR3 is 15 amino acids.

J is TRBJ1-1 and V is TRBV5-6, with 10 bases that match TRBD1. Trimming cost V 3 bases and J 7 bases; bases outside gene matches: 3. The CDR3 is 13 residues long. In germline, CDR1 is SGHDT, CDR2 YYEEEE. The CDR3 DNA follows: TGTGCCAGCAGCTGGGGGGACAGGGGTGAAGCTTTCTTT. Translating it yields CASSWGDRGEAFF.

V usage is TRBV7-2 and J usage is TRBJ1-1; unclear D gene. V was shortened by 0 bases and J by 1 base, with 9 bases between the two germline ends. Germline V lookup: CDR1 SGHTA, CDR2 FQGNSA. The CDR3 is 15 amino acids. The CDR3 DNA reads TGTGCCAGCAGCTTAGCGCGTTTGGAGAACACTGAAGCTTTCTTT. Translated: CASSLARLENTEAFF.

The genes are TRBV4-1 and TRBJ1-5, with TRBD1 matching 8 bases. Germline V gene lookup returns CDR1 MGHRA and CDR2 YSYEKL. There are 17 residues in the CDR3. The V gene end was trimmed by 5 bases and the J gene end by 0 bases; junction bases not matched to a gene: 9. CDR3 sequence: CASSGTGPTDSNQPQHF. The CDR3 region has the DNA TGCGCCAGCAGCGGGACAGGCCCGACCGATAGCAATCAGCCCCAGCATTTT.

This chain joins TRBV12-3 or TRBV12-4 and TRBJ2-1; TRBD1 might be the D (6 bases). This CDR3 contains 13 residues. V gave up 6 bases and J gave up 4 bases, with 10 bases separating them. This CDR3 reads CASRPDSYNEQFF. For the CDR3, the DNA is TGTGCCAGCAGACCGGACAGTTACAATGAGCAGTTCTTC.

This clone was seen once. The J gene is TRBJ2-1, the V gene TRBV5-8; the match to TRBD1 covers 7 bases. Trimming took 2 bases from V and 0 from J; bases not matched to a gene: 5. CDR3 length: 16 residues. Germline V gene lookup returns CDR1 SGHTS and CDR2 YDEGEE. The CDR3, as DNA: TGTGCCAGCAGCTTAGGACAGGCGAGCTCCTACAATGAGCAGTTCTTC. Its protein is CASSLGQASSYNEQFF. The variable domain in full, completed from reference TRBV5-8 and TRBJ2-1, reads EAGVTQSPTHLIKTRGQQATLRCSPISGHTSVYWYQQALGLGLQFLLWYDEGEERNRGNFPPRFSGRQFPNYSSELNVNALELEDSALYLCASSLGQASSYNEQFFGPGTRLTVL.

The chain couples TRBV4-3 to TRBJ1-4, with TRBD1 identical over 8 bases. Looked up from germline, CDR1 is LGHNA and CDR2 is YSLEER. This CDR3 has 18 residues. Unmatched junction bases numbered 10, after V lost 3 bases and J lost 1 base. CDR3 in amino acids: CASSQETTGELTNEKLFF. The DNA of the CDR3 is TGCGCCAGCAGCCAGGAAACGACAGGGGAATTAACTAATGAAAAACTGTTTTTT.

The CDR3 region is CAWSTQGNQPQHF. The CDR3 DNA reads TGTGCCTGGAGTACACAGGGGAACCAGCCCCAGCATTTT. The genes are TRBV30 and TRBJ1-5; 7 bases agree with TRBD1. V shed 2 bases, J shed 7 bases, and the junction held 5 bases outside the gene matches. Germline CDR1 reads GTSNPN; CDR2 reads SVGIG (reference sequence). CDR3 length: 13 residues.

The rearrangement links TRBV28 to TRBJ1-5, with D possibly TRBD1 on 5 matching bases. V was shortened by 6 bases and J by 7 bases, with 16 bases between the two germline ends. The CDR3 consists of 14 residues. The V gene's germline CDR1 is MDHEN and CDR2 SYDVKM. This CDR3 reads CASSPLAGVQPQHF. In DNA, the CDR3 is TGTGCCAGCAGCCCCCTTGCGGGGGTCCAGCCCCAGCATTTT.

V and J are TRBV5-1 and TRBJ2-5, with 10 nucleotides matching TRBD2. The CDR3 sequence is 16 residues long. Trimming took 6 bases from V and 5 from J; bases not matched to a gene: 13. Germline loops: CDR1 SGHRS, CDR2 YFSETQ. CDR3 in DNA: TGCGCCAGCATAACTACTAGCGGGGCCCTCGGGGAGACCCAGTACTTC. Protein: CASITTSGALGETQYF.

The J gene is TRBJ2-2, the V gene TRBV5-6, with unresolved D. Germline assignment: CDR1 SGHDT and CDR2 YYEEEE. The CDR3 has 12 amino acids. V dropped 2 bases and J dropped 8 bases, with 7 bases sitting between them. The CDR3 nucleotides are TGTGCCAGCAGCTTCACACCTGGGGAGCTGTTTTTT. Protein sequence: CASSFTPGELFF. Filled out from reference TRBV5-6 and TRBJ2-2, the complete variable domain reads DAGVTQSPTHLIKTRGQQVTLRCSPKSGHDTVSWYQQALGQGPQFIFQYYEEEERQRGNFPDRFSGHQFPNYSSELNVNALLLGDSALYLCASSFTPGELFFGEGSRLTVL.

The chain employs TRBV29-1 and TRBJ2-4; the match to TRBD2 covers 7 bases. The ends lost 4 bases at V and 8 bases at J; junction bases unmatched: 11. Germline-derived CDR1 and CDR2 are SQVTM and ANQGSEA. This CDR3 region has 14 residues. As DNA, the CDR3 is TGCAGCGTTGTGTCTAGCGGCGGGGCTGACATTCAGTACTTC. It is translated as CSVVSSGGADIQYF.

V gene TRBV5-1 combines with J gene TRBJ1-4; TRBD1 matches 8 bases. Unmatched junction bases numbered 10, after V lost 4 bases and J lost 8 bases. The CDR3 runs 15 residues. The germline gives CDR1 SGHRS, CDR2 YFSETQ. The DNA of the CDR3 is TGCGCCAGCAGCCCCCGACAGGGGAGGGGAGAAAAACTGTTTTTT. Amino acid sequence: CASSPRQGRGEKLFF.

The chain employs TRBV5-1 and TRBJ2-6; D gene ambiguous. V gave up 5 bases and J gave up 3 bases, with 12 bases separating them. CDR1 and CDR2 (germline): SGHRS, YFSETQ. The CDR3 has 15 amino acids. CDR3 residues: CASSLGPDGANVLTF. Written as DNA, the CDR3 is TGCGCCAGCAGTCTCGGGCCGGATGGGGCCAACGTCCTGACTTTC.

The chain uses TRBV13 and TRBJ1-4; the D gene is possibly TRBD1 (6 bases). The CDR3 is 16 amino acids. Germline V gene lookup returns CDR1 PRHDT and CDR2 FYEKMQ (reference sequence). V shed 3 bases and J shed 0 bases, with 11 bases lying between them. The CDR3: CASSFGQPPTNEKLFF. CDR3 bases: TGTGCCAGCAGCTTCGGACAGCCACCAACTAATGAAAAACTGTTTTTT. Drawing the rest from reference TRBV13 and TRBJ1-4, the complete variable domain is AAGVIQSPRHLIKEKRETATLKCYPIPRHDTVYWYQQGPGQDPQFLISFYEKMQSDKGSIPDRFSAQQFSDYHSELNMSSLELGDSALYFCASSFGQPPTNEKLFFGSGTQLSVL.

The chain links TRBV12-3 or TRBV12-4 to TRBJ2-5, with D possibly TRBD1 on 5 matching bases. Trimming shortened V by 4 bases and J by 1 base, and 7 bases separated the two germline ends. The CDR3 has 13 residues. CDR3 sequence (DNA): TGTGCCAGCAGTTGGGGCGGCCAAGAGACCCAGTACTTC. Its protein product is CASSWGGQETQYF.

The chain recombines TRBV5-4 with TRBJ1-2, with D possibly matching TRBD1 (5 bases). Germline V lookup: CDR1 SGHNT, CDR2 YYREEE (reference sequence). V lost 4 bases and J lost 2, with 18 bases in between. The CDR3 runs to 16 residues. The CDR3, as DNA: TGTGCCAGCAGCCGGATGAAACAGACAGAGAACTATGGCTACACCTTC. It specifies CASSRMKQTENYGYTF.

This clone was counted only a few times. The chain recombines TRBV10-3 with TRBJ2-3, with D unresolved. Germline V CDR1 and CDR2: ENHRY, SYGVKD. CDR3 size: 13 residues. V was pared by 6 bases and J by 4 bases, with 11 bases between. The CDR3 region is CAIRQVEADTQYF. The CDR3, as DNA: TGTGCCATCAGACAAGTAGAGGCAGATACGCAGTATTTT.

The V gene is TRBV29-1, the J gene TRBJ2-1; 14 bases line up with TRBD2. This CDR3 spans 17 amino acids. V was pared by 6 bases and J by 0 bases, with 7 bases of the junction left unmatched. Germline CDR1 and CDR2: SQVTM and ANQGSEA. CDR3 residues: CSVHGLAGGSSYNEQFF. The CDR3 bases are TGCAGCGTCCACGGACTAGCGGGGGGCAGCTCCTACAATGAGCAGTTCTTC.

A single count supports this clone. V and J are TRBV2 and TRBJ1-4; no clear D gene. CDR3 length: 12 amino acids. Germline-derived CDR1 and CDR2 are SNHLY and FYNNEI. V lost 5 bases to trimming and J lost 11 bases, with 12 bases between them. CDR3 nucleotides: TGTGCCAGCAGTCTAACTTCTGAGAAACTGTTTTTT. The encoded protein is CASSLTSEKLFF.

This clone was observed once. CDR3 coding DNA: TGTGCCACCAGTGATTTGAGGGAGGCTCAGTACTTC. It encodes CATSDLREAQYF. The gene calls are TRBV24-1 and TRBJ2-5; perhaps TRBD2 as D (6 bases). CDR3 length: 12 amino acids. Germline CDR1 is KGHDR and CDR2 is SFDVKD. V lost 0 bases and J lost 11, with 9 bases in between.

The J gene is TRBJ2-6, the V gene TRBV6-1, with 7 bases that match TRBD1. Per germline, CDR1 MNHNS and CDR2 SASEGT. The CDR3 has 19 residues. V shed 4 bases, J shed 0 bases, and the junction held 12 bases outside the gene matches. DNA for the CDR3: TGTGCCAGCAGTGCCAGGGGGTCCCCATCTACCTCTGGGGCCAACGTCCTGACTTTC. It encodes CASSARGSPSTSGANVLTF.

The rearrangement links TRBV30 to TRBJ1-4; TRBD1 might be the D (5 bases). Trimming removed 3 bases from V and 4 bases from J, with 12 bases in between. Germline CDR1 is GTSNPN and CDR2 is SVGIG (reference sequence). This CDR3 contains 14 residues. The DNA for the CDR3 is TGTGCCTGGAGCCACGGGACTGATAATGAAAAACTGTTTTTT. Amino acids: CAWSHGTDNEKLFF.

The rearrangement uses TRBV7-9 and TRBJ1-4; 9 bases map to TRBD1. V shed 6 bases, J shed 7 bases, and the junction held 12 bases outside the gene matches. The CDR3 spans 16 residues. Germline lookup yields CDR1 SEHNR and CDR2 FQNEAQ (reference sequence). The CDR3 is CASRDPVGTGSEKLFF. CDR3 coding DNA: TGTGCCAGCAGAGATCCGGTAGGGACAGGGTCTGAAAAACTGTTTTTT. The variable domain in full, with the rest retrieved from reference TRBV7-9 and TRBJ1-4, is DTGVSQNPRHKITKRGQNVTFRCDPISEHNRLYWYRQTLGQGPEFLTYFQNEAQLEKSRLLSDRFSAERPKGSFSTLEIQRTEQGDSAMYLCASRDPVGTGSEKLFFGSGTQLSVL.